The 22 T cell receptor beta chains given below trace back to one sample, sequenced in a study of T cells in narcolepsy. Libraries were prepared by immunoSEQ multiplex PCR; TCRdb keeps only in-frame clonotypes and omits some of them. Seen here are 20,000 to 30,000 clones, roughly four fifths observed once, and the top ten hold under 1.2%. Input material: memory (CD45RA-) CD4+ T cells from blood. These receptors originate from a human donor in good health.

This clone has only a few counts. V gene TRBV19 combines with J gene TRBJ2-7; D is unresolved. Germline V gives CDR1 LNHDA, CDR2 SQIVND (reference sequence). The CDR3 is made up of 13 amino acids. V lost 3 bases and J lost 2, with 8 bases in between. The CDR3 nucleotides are TGTGCCAGTAGTATGGGCAGTACCTACGAGCAGTACTTC. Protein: CASSMGSTYEQYF.

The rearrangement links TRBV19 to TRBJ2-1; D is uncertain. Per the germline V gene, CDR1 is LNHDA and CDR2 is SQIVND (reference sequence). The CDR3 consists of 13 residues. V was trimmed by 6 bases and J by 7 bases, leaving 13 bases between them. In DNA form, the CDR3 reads TGTGCCAGTAGACGGACGTTTAGTAATGAGCAGTTCTTC. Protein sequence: CASRRTFSNEQFF.

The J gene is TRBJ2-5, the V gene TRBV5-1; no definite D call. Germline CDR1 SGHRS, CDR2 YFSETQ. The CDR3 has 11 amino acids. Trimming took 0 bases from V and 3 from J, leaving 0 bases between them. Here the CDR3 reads CASSLEETQYF. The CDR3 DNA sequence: TGCGCCAGCAGCTTGGAAGAGACCCAGTACTTC.

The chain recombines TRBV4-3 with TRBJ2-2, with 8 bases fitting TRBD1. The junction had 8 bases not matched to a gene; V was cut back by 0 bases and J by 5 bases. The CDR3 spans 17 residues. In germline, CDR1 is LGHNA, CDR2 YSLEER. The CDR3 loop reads CASSQETGAVRTGELFF. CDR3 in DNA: TGCGCCAGCAGCCAAGAGACAGGGGCGGTTAGGACCGGGGAGCTGTTTTTT.

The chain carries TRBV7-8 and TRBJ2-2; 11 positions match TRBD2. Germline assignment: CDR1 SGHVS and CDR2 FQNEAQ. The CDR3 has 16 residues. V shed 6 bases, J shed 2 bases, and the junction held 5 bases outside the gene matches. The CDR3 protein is CASRVAGGRNTGELFF. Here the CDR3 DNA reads TGTGCCAGCAGGGTAGCGGGGGGGCGTAACACCGGGGAGCTGTTTTTT.

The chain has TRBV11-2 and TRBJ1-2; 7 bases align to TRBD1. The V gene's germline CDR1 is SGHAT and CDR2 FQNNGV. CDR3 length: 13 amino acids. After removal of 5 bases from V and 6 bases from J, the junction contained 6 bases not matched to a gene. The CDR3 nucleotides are TGTGCCAGCAGCAGACGACAGGGCGATGGCTACACCTTC. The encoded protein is CASSRRQGDGYTF.

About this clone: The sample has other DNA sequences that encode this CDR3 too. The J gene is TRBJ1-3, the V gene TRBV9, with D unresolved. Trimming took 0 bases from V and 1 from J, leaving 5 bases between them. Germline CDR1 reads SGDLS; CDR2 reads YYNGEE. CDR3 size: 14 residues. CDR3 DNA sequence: TGTGCCAGCAGCGTAGGTAGTTCTGGAAACACCATATATTTT. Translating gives CASSVGSSGNTIYF.

This CDR3 reads CAITETGLSYNEQFF. CDR3 nucleotide sequence: TGTGCCATCACCGAGACAGGGCTCTCCTACAATGAGCAGTTCTTC. This chain connects TRBV10-3 to TRBJ2-1, with 7 bases identical to TRBD1. The CDR3 has 15 amino acids. V lost 7 bases, J lost 0 bases, and 6 bases stayed unmatched. Germline loops: CDR1 ENHRY, CDR2 SYGVKD.

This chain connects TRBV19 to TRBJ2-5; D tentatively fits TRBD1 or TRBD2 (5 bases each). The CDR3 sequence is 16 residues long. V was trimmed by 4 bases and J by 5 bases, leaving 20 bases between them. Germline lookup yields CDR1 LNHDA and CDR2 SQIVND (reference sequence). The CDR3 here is CASSRASRAGRETQYF. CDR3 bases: TGTGCCAGTAGTAGGGCCTCGAGGGCAGGGCGGGAGACCCAGTACTTC. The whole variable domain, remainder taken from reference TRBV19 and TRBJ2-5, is DGGITQSPKYLFRKEGQNVTLSCEQNLNHDAMYWYRQDPGQGLRLIYYSQIVNDFQKGDIAEGYSVSREKKESFPLTVTSAQKNPTAFYLCASSRASRAGRETQYFGPGTRLLVL.

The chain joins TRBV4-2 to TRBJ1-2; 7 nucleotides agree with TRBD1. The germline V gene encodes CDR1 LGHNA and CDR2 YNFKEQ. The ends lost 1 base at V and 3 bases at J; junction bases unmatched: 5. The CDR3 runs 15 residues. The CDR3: CASSQAGGSDYGYTF. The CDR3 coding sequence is TGTGCCAGCAGCCAAGCAGGGGGAAGCGACTATGGCTACACCTTC.

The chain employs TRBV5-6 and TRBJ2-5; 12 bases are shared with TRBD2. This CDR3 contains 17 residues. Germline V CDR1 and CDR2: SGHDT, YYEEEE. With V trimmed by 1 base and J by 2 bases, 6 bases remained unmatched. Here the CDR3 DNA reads TGTGCCAGCAGCTTGTTAGGACTAGCGGGGATACAAGAGACCCAGTACTTC. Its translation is CASSLLGLAGIQETQYF.

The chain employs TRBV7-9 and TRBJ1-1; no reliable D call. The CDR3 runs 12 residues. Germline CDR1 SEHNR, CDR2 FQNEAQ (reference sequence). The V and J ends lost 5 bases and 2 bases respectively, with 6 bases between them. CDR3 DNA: TGTGCCAGCAGCCGAATTAACACTGAAGCTTTCTTT. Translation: CASSRINTEAFF.

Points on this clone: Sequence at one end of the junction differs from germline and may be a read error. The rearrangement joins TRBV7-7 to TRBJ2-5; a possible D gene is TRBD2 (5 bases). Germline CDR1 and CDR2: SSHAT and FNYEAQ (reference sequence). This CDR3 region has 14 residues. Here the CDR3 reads CASSSGIGFRAQYF. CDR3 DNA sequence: TGTGCTAGCAGCTCCGGGATCGGGTTTAGGGCCCAGTACTTC.

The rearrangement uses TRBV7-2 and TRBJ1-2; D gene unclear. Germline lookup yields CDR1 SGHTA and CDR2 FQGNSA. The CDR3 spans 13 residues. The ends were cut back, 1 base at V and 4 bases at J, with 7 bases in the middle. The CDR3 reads CASSLGPTYGYTF. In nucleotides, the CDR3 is TGTGCCAGCAGCTTAGGACCTACCTATGGCTACACCTTC.

The CDR3 sequence is CASRRAGVKSQLDTEAFF. The CDR3 DNA follows: TGTGCCAGCAGGAGAGCAGGGGTGAAGTCCCAATTGGACACTGAAGCTTTCTTT. The rearrangement links TRBV14 to TRBJ1-1; D is possibly TRBD1 (6 bases). CDR1 and CDR2 from the germline V gene are SGHDN and FVKESK. V lost 6 bases, J lost 3 bases, and 26 bases lay in between. The CDR3 is made up of 18 amino acids.

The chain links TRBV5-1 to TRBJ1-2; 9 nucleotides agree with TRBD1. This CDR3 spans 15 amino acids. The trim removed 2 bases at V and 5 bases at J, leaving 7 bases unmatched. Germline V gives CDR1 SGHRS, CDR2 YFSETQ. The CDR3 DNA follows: TGCGCCAGCAGCTTCTCCGAGACAGGGGGATATGGCTACACCTTC. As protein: CASSFSETGGYGYTF.

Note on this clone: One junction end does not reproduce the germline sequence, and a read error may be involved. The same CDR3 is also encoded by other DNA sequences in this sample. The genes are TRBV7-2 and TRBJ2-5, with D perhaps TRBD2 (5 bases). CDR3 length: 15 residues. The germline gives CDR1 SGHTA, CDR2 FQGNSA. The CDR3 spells CASSLASGEGETQYF. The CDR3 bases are TGTGCCAGCAGCCTAGCCAGCGGTGAAGGAGAGACCCAGTACTTC.

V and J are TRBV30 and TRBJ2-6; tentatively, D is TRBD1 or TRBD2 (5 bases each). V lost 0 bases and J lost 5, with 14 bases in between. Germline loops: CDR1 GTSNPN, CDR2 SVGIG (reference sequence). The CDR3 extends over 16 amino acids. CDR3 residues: CAWSVPGTARANVLTF. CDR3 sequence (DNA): TGTGCCTGGAGTGTCCCCGGGACCGCCAGGGCCAACGTCCTGACTTTC.

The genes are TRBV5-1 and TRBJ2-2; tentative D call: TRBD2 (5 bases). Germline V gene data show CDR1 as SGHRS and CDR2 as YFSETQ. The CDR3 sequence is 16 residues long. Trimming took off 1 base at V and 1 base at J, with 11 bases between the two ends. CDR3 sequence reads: CASSLTGIRNTGELFF. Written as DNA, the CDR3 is TGCGCCAGCAGCTTGACCGGGATTAGGAACACCGGGGAGCTGTTTTTT.

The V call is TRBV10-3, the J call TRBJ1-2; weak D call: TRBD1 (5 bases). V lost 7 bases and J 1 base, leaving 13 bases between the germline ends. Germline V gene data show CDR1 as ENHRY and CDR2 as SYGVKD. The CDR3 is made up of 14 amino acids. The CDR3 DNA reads TGTGCCATCAACACCGGGACGGATAACTATGGCTACACCTTC. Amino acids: CAINTGTDNYGYTF.

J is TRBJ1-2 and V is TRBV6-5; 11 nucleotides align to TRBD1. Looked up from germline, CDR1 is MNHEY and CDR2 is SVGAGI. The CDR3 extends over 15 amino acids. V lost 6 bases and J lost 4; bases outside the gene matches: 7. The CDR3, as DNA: TGTGCCAGCAGGGAACCCGGGACAGGGGGCTATGGCTACACCTTC. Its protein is CASREPGTGGYGYTF.

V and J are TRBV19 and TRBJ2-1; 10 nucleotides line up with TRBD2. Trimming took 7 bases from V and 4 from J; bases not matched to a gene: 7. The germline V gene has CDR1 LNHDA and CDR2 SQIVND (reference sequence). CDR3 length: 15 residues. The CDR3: CASTKRGGYYNEQFF. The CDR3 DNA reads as TGTGCCAGTACAAAGCGGGGGGGATATTACAATGAGCAGTTCTTC.